The present T cell receptor (beta chain) was sequenced within a study of shared clonotypes between healthy human individuals. The V gene lost 3 bases and the J gene lost 4 bases, with 4 bases spanning the gap. CDR1 is DFQATT, CDR2 SNEGSKA, per germline (reference sequence). The CDR3 has 11 residues. This table comes from immunoSEQ multiplex PCR, and its TCRdb copy is limited to in-frame clones, with some not included. The sample includes millions of clones, about 92% seen only once; the top ten take 0.39%. This chain uses TRBV20-1 with TRBJ1-3; no firm D call. This clonotype was sampled from a man aged 18-30 years in good health. Some clones in this sample may be carry-over from other donors' samples. Source material: naive CD4+ T cells from PBMCs. Regarding subset: CD45RA+ positively selected. The CDR3 protein is CSARQGNTIYF. CDR3 bases: TGCAGTGCTAGGCAGGGAAACACCATATATTTT.